A single sample is the source of the 29 T cell receptor beta chains below, sequenced in a study of blood T cell repertoires in COVID-19. The assay was immunoSEQ multiplex PCR, and TCRdb's table has in-frame clones only and misses some. The data show 200,000 to 300,000 clones, about 88% seen once. The specimen was peripheral blood. These receptors all stem from a man younger than 40 with active or convalescent COVID-19.

The genes are TRBV6-6 and TRBJ1-1; D remains unclear. This CDR3 contains 14 residues. V lost 0 bases and J lost 6, with 11 bases in between. Germline CDR1 reads MNHNY; CDR2 reads SVGAGI (reference sequence). The CDR3 DNA follows: TGTGCCAGCAGTTACTCGGTCCAGTCACCTGAAGCTTTCTTT. Translated, it gives CASSYSVQSPEAFF.

The DNA of the CDR3 is TGTGCCAGCAGTTTGTTGCAGGGGGCAGTAGCTTTCTTT. The encoded protein is CASSLLQGAVAFF. The V and J genes are TRBV28 and TRBJ1-1, with 8 positions matching TRBD1. The V segment lost 3 bases and the J segment 10 bases; nucleotides outside the gene matches: 7. The CDR3 is 13 residues long. Germline CDR1 MDHEN, CDR2 SYDVKM.

The J gene is TRBJ1-6, the V gene TRBV5-6, with a tentative D call TRBD1 (5 bases). V lost 4 bases and J lost 0, with 14 bases in between. Germline V lookup: CDR1 SGHDT, CDR2 YYEEEE. CDR3 length: 17 residues. The DNA of the CDR3 is TGTGCCAGCAGCCCCCAGGCGGGGGTCTCCTATAATTCACCCCTCCACTTT. This translates into CASSPQAGVSYNSPLHF. The full variable domain, completed using reference TRBV5-6 and TRBJ1-6, is DAGVTQSPTHLIKTRGQQVTLRCSPKSGHDTVSWYQQALGQGPQFIFQYYEEEERQRGNFPDRFSGHQFPNYSSELNVNALLLGDSALYLCASSPQAGVSYNSPLHFGNGTRLTVT.

The gene calls are TRBV10-3 and TRBJ2-5; 7 bases match TRBD1. This CDR3 spans 15 amino acids. Germline-derived CDR1 and CDR2 are ENHRY and SYGVKD. V dropped 3 bases and J dropped 2; count of bases not matched to a gene: 6. CDR3 residues: CAISDPGQPQETQYF. The CDR3 bases are TGTGCCATCAGTGATCCGGGACAGCCGCAAGAGACCCAGTACTTC.

The J gene is TRBJ2-5, the V gene TRBV10-1; D possibly corresponds to TRBD2 (5 bases). The germline gives CDR1 WNHNN, CDR2 SYGVQD (reference sequence). Between the trimmed V and J ends, which lost 10 bases and 3 bases, there was a span of 15 bases. This CDR3 region has 13 residues. The DNA of the CDR3 is TGCGCCAACCCTCGGAGGAAAAAAGAGACCCAGTACTTC. This gives the protein CANPRRKKETQYF.

This rearrangement joins TRBV7-9 to TRBJ1-3; D gene ambiguous. The CDR3 runs 16 residues. Germline V lookup: CDR1 SEHNR, CDR2 FQNEAQ (reference sequence). The ends were cut back, 1 base at V and 2 bases at J, with 12 bases in the middle. This CDR3 is CASSLGVAVPGNTIYF. The CDR3, as DNA: TGTGCCAGCAGCTTAGGCGTTGCGGTGCCTGGAAACACCATATATTTT.

V is TRBV19 and J is TRBJ1-1, with D unresolved. Germline V CDR1 and CDR2: LNHDA, SQIVND (reference sequence). This CDR3 contains 15 residues. Trimming removed 4 bases at V and 1 base at J, with 13 bases between. The CDR3 DNA reads as TGTGCCAGTAGTAAGCGAGAACGACGGAACACTGAAGCTTTCTTT. It encodes CASSKRERRNTEAFF.

This chain links TRBV9 with TRBJ2-7; D possibly corresponds to TRBD1 (6 bases). Per germline, CDR1 SGDLS and CDR2 YYNGEE. This CDR3 region has 18 residues. Trimming took 3 bases from V and 3 from J, leaving 25 bases between them. CDR3 sequence reads: CASSEQGKNRAGVYEQYF. CDR3 nucleotide sequence: TGTGCCAGCAGCGAGCAGGGAAAGAACAGAGCAGGGGTCTACGAGCAGTACTTC.

V usage is TRBV6-5 and J usage is TRBJ1-2, with 7 bases fitting TRBD1. Germline CDR1 and CDR2: MNHEY and SVGAGI. CDR3 length equals 14 residues. The V gene end was trimmed by 0 bases and the J gene end by 3 bases; junction bases not matched to a gene: 1. The CDR3 is CASSYSQGHYGYTF. DNA of the CDR3: TGTGCCAGCAGTTACTCACAGGGGCACTATGGCTACACCTTC.

V usage is TRBV7-8 and J usage is TRBJ2-1; D call uncertain. With 3 bases removed from V and 5 bases from J, the gap between germline ends came to 14 bases. The germline V gene encodes CDR1 SGHVS and CDR2 FQNEAQ. This CDR3 has 15 residues. Here the CDR3 reads CASSFVTVANNEQFF. The CDR3 coding sequence is TGTGCCAGCAGCTTCGTTACCGTTGCGAACAATGAGCAGTTCTTC.

The V call is TRBV10-3, the J call TRBJ2-2; D is unresolved. Trimming took off 3 bases at V and 0 bases at J, with 8 bases between the two ends. CDR1 ENHRY and CDR2 SYGVKD come from the germline V gene. CDR3 length: 15 residues. CDR3 loop: CAISDGHTNTGELFF. The CDR3 nucleotides are TGTGCCATCAGTGATGGGCACACGAACACCGGGGAGCTGTTTTTT.

Written as DNA, the CDR3 is TGTGCCAGCAGCTTAACGCCCAGGGATAATTCACCCCTCCACTTT. It encodes CASSLTPRDNSPLHF. The chain couples TRBV7-3 to TRBJ1-6, with D possibly matching TRBD1 (5 bases). V was cut by 0 bases and J by 5 bases, with 8 bases left in between. This CDR3 has 15 residues. Germline V gene sequence: CDR1 SGHTA, CDR2 FQGTGA.

The genes are TRBV5-1 and TRBJ1-1; 7 positions agree with TRBD1. V lost 0 bases and J lost 4; bases outside the gene matches: 0. CDR1 and CDR2 from the germline V gene are SGHRS and YFSETQ. The CDR3 contains 13 residues. In nucleotides, the CDR3 is TGCGCCAGCAGCTTGGGGACAGGCACTGAAGCTTTCTTT. It encodes CASSLGTGTEAFF.

The chain carries TRBV4-3 and TRBJ2-7, with TRBD1 matching over 11 bases. Germline CDR1 LGHNA, CDR2 YSLEER. Losses at the gene ends were 1 base for V and 7 bases for J; bases not matched to a gene: 3. The CDR3 loop spans 14 amino acids. CDR3 DNA: TGCGCCAGCAGCCAAGTTGGGACAGGGGGAGAGCAGTACTTC. Residues: CASSQVGTGGEQYF.

The J gene is TRBJ1-3, the V gene TRBV19, with no clear D. The length of the CDR3 is 15 residues. The ends were cut back, 6 bases at V and 0 bases at J, with 12 bases in the middle. CDR1 is LNHDA and CDR2 is SQIVND in the germline V gene (reference sequence). CDR3 in amino acids: CASSSPPGSGNTIYF. The CDR3 DNA reads as TGTGCCAGTAGCTCCCCCCCAGGCTCTGGAAACACCATATATTTT.

V is TRBV7-9 and J is TRBJ2-5; 10 bases agree with TRBD2. In germline, CDR1 is SEHNR, CDR2 FQNEAQ (reference sequence). J was trimmed by 1 base and V by 6 bases; bases with no gene match: 8. This CDR3 is 16 amino acids long. The DNA for the CDR3 is TGTGCCAGCAGAACCGGGACTAGCGAGATCCAAGAGACCCAGTACTTC. This codes for CASRTGTSEIQETQYF.

This clone appeared many times. The gene calls are TRBV7-8 and TRBJ2-1, with TRBD2 matching 7 bases. J was trimmed by 10 bases and V by 5 bases; bases with no gene match: 5. The CDR3 is made up of 12 amino acids. Germline V gene data show CDR1 as SGHVS and CDR2 as FQNEAQ. The CDR3, as DNA: TGTGCCAGCAGCAGATCGGGGGGAGAGCAGTTCTTC. As protein: CASSRSGGEQFF.

The chain combines TRBV11-2 with TRBJ2-2, with D maybe TRBD1 (6 bases). Germline CDR1 reads SGHAT; CDR2 reads FQNNGV. The CDR3 covers 14 residues. V lost 10 bases, J lost 6 bases, and 18 bases lay in between. Here the CDR3 DNA reads TGTGCCACACAAAGCAACAGGGTCGCCGGGGAGCTGTTTTTT. It translates to CATQSNRVAGELFF.

CDR3 loop: CASSESGQVDAQAFF. DNA for the CDR3: TGCGCCAGCAGTGAGAGCGGACAGGTTGATGCACAAGCTTTCTTT. The chain combines TRBV10-2 with TRBJ1-1; TRBD1 aligns across 7 bases. CDR1 is WSHSY and CDR2 is SAAADI in the germline V gene. The CDR3 sequence is 15 residues long. V dropped 2 bases and J dropped 9; count of bases not matched to a gene: 12.

The rearrangement joins TRBV29-1 to TRBJ2-7, with D possibly being TRBD1 (5 bases). Germline V gives CDR1 SQVTM, CDR2 ANQGSEA. Trimming took off 4 bases at V and 2 bases at J, with 9 bases between the two ends. The CDR3 covers 12 residues. DNA of the CDR3: TGCAGCGTTGGCAGGGCGACCTACGAGCAGTACTTC. Its protein is CSVGRATYEQYF.

J is TRBJ2-1 and V is TRBV3-1 (or the pseudogene TRBV3-2); 8 bases are a match to TRBD2. This CDR3 is 17 amino acids long. The ends lost 1 base at V and 8 bases at J; junction bases unmatched: 13. Germline V gene lookup returns CDR1 LGHDT and CDR2 YNNKEL (reference sequence). CDR3 nucleotide sequence: TGTGCCAGCAGCCAAGTATTTTCCAGCGGGGGCGTCGATGAGCAGTTCTTC. Protein: CASSQVFSSGGVDEQFF.

The CDR3 DNA is TGTGCCAGCAGCGGTGGCCCTAGAGAAGCTTTCTTT. It encodes CASSGGPREAFF. The chain employs TRBV9 and TRBJ1-1; D is ambiguous. The V gene lost 3 bases and the J gene lost 8 bases, with 11 bases spanning the gap. This CDR3 has 12 residues. CDR1 is SGDLS, CDR2 YYNGEE, per germline.

The chain joins TRBV29-1 to TRBJ1-3; D gene ambiguous. Germline V gene lookup returns CDR1 SQVTM and CDR2 ANQGSEA. The length of the CDR3 is 13 residues. Trimming pared 6 bases from V and 0 bases from J, leaving 9 bases between. The CDR3 coding sequence is TGCAGCGTGACTGGGAGCTCTGGAAACACCATATATTTT. Encoded protein: CSVTGSSGNTIYF. The variable domain in full, completed from reference TRBV29-1 and TRBJ1-3, reads SAVISQKPSRDICQRGTSLTIQCQVDSQVTMMFWYRQQPGQSLTLIATANQGSEATYESGFVIDKFPISRPNLTFSTLTVSNMSPEDSSIYLCSVTGSSGNTIYFGEGSWLTVV.

The chain carries TRBV6-5 and TRBJ2-7; perhaps TRBD1 as D (5 bases). V gave up 7 bases and J gave up 2 bases, with 12 bases separating them. Germline V gene sequence: CDR1 MNHEY, CDR2 SVGAGI. The CDR3 contains 13 residues. DNA of the CDR3: TGTGCCAGCACAAAAAGACAGCCCTACGAGCAGTACTTC. Amino acids: CASTKRQPYEQYF.

The rearrangement links TRBV6-6 to TRBJ2-2; a possible D gene is TRBD2 (6 bases). Germline V CDR1 and CDR2: MNHNY, SVGAGI (reference sequence). Trimming took off 10 bases at V and 0 bases at J, with 18 bases between the two ends. CDR3 length: 16 residues. The CDR3 is CATQPGVDPNTGELFF. The CDR3 bases are TGTGCCACTCAACCGGGGGTGGACCCGAACACCGGGGAGCTGTTTTTT.

This chain connects TRBV7-9 to TRBJ2-5; 9 nucleotides match TRBD2. This CDR3 region has 15 residues. The germline CDR1 and CDR2 sequences are SEHNR and FQNEAQ (reference sequence). After removal of 8 bases from V and 2 bases from J, the junction contained 9 bases not matched to a gene. CDR3 nucleotides: TGTGCCAGCGGAGTTAGCGGGGGATATCAAGAGACCCAGTACTTC. It translates to CASGVSGGYQETQYF.

The V gene is TRBV6-6, the J gene TRBJ1-5, with D unresolved. Germline V gene data show CDR1 as MNHNY and CDR2 as SVGAGI (reference sequence). The ends were cut back, 4 bases at V and 6 bases at J, with 19 bases in the middle. The length of the CDR3 is 16 residues. In DNA, the CDR3 is TGTGCCAGCAGTTTACTCTGGGAAGGAGGAAGTCAGCCCCAGCATTTT. Protein: CASSLLWEGGSQPQHF.

This chain uses TRBV7-8 with TRBJ2-5; D might be TRBD1 (5 bases). Between the trimmed V and J ends, which lost 5 bases and 2 bases, there was a span of 15 bases. This CDR3 comprises 15 residues. Germline assignment: CDR1 SGHVS and CDR2 FQNEAQ. The CDR3 sequence: CASSTGLSVQETQYF. CDR3 coding DNA: TGTGCCAGCAGCACAGGCCTTTCCGTTCAAGAGACCCAGTACTTC.

This clone has more than one count but fewer than ten. The chain joins TRBV5-4 to TRBJ2-3; TRBD1 agrees at 10 bases. In germline, CDR1 is SGHNT, CDR2 YYREEE (reference sequence). Germline trimming cut 3 bases from V and 3 bases from J; bases unmatched to any gene: 4. The CDR3 totals 15 residues. CDR3 nucleotides: TGTGCCAGCAGCTCGGACAGGGGGTTTACAGATACGCAGTATTTT. It is translated as CASSSDRGFTDTQYF. The full variable domain, in which reference TRBV5-4 and TRBJ2-3 provide the parts outside the CDR3, is ETGVTQSPTHLIKTRGQQVTLRCSSQSGHNTVSWYQQALGQGPQFIFQYYREEENGRGNFPPRFSGLQFPNYSSELNVNALELDDSALYLCASSSDRGFTDTQYFGPGTRLTVL.